Each of the 12 T cell receptor beta chains below was sequenced from the same sample in a study of blood T cell repertoires in COVID-19. The repertoire was sequenced with immunoSEQ multiplex PCR; TCRdb's copy has only in-frame clones and lacks some. The sample lists 250,000 to 350,000 clones, roughly 90% occurring once. Sequenced sample: peripheral blood. The receptors were sampled from a woman in her 30s with COVID-19, enrolled during active disease.

The J gene is TRBJ1-5, the V gene TRBV9; D possibly corresponds to TRBD1 (5 bases). V lost 3 bases to trimming and J lost 9 bases, with 19 bases between them. The CDR3 extends over 15 amino acids. Germline V gives CDR1 SGDLS, CDR2 YYNGEE. In DNA form, the CDR3 reads TGTGCCAGCAGCGCGGGGACGGGGGACCCAAGGCCCCAGCATTTT. It specifies CASSAGTGDPRPQHF.

This chain joins TRBV28 and TRBJ2-2, with a weak D call TRBD1 (6 bases). Deletions cut 4 bases from V and 0 bases from J, with 6 bases between. Germline CDR1 reads MDHEN; CDR2 reads SYDVKM. The CDR3 spans 14 residues. The chain's CDR3 is CASSYRANTGELFF. DNA of the CDR3: TGTGCCAGCAGTTACAGGGCGAACACCGGGGAGCTGTTTTTT.

The CDR3: CASRPSVGGNEKLFF. The CDR3 DNA reads as TGTGCCAGCAGACCGTCCGTTGGAGGGAATGAAAAACTGTTTTTT. This chain links TRBV6-5 with TRBJ1-4, with D unresolved. V lost 6 bases and J 5 bases, leaving 16 bases between the germline ends. The CDR3 consists of 15 residues. Germline CDR1 reads MNHEY; CDR2 reads SVGAGI.

V and J are TRBV7-3 and TRBJ2-6; 13 bases line up with TRBD2. This CDR3 region has 21 residues. Germline-derived CDR1 and CDR2 are SGHTA and FQGTGA. V lost 6 bases to trimming and J lost 4 bases; unmatched junction nucleotides: 18. The CDR3 nucleotides read TGTGCCAGCAGTTCTCCCGGGACTAGCGGGACCCTCGGGGCAGGGGCCAACGTCCTGACTTTC. It codes for CASSSPGTSGTLGAGANVLTF.

The J gene is TRBJ1-1, the V gene TRBV5-1; D not certain. CDR1 is SGHRS and CDR2 is YFSETQ in the germline V gene. V lost 0 bases and J 6 bases, leaving 9 bases between the germline ends. This CDR3 spans 13 amino acids. The CDR3 nucleotides are TGCGCCAGCAGCTTGGAGCCTGATTCTGAAGCTTTCTTT. This encodes CASSLEPDSEAFF.

The chain couples TRBV19 to TRBJ2-7, with 8 bases lining up with TRBD2. CDR1 LNHDA and CDR2 SQIVND come from the germline V gene (reference sequence). V lost 5 bases and J lost 2; bases outside the gene matches: 5. This CDR3 comprises 14 residues. DNA of the CDR3: TGTGCCAGTAGTTCGCAGCGGGGGCCCTACGAGCAGTACTTC. This translates into CASSSQRGPYEQYF. The complete variable domain, with remaining parts taken from reference TRBV19 and TRBJ2-7, reads DGGITQSPKYLFRKEGQNVTLSCEQNLNHDAMYWYRQDPGQGLRLIYYSQIVNDFQKGDIAEGYSVSREKKESFPLTVTSAQKNPTAFYLCASSSQRGPYEQYFGPGTRLTVT.

V gene TRBV5-1 combines with J gene TRBJ2-1, with D possibly TRBD1 on 5 matching bases. Per germline, CDR1 SGHRS and CDR2 YFSETQ. The CDR3 is 14 residues long. V lost 7 bases and J 5 bases, leaving 16 bases between the germline ends. The CDR3 protein is CASQARQGHNEQFF. CDR3 coding DNA: TGCGCCAGCCAAGCTAGGCAGGGCCACAATGAGCAGTTCTTC.

This clone has just one count. J is TRBJ2-5 and V is TRBV2; 7 positions match TRBD2. The germline CDR1 and CDR2 sequences are SNHLY and FYNNEI. Trimming cost V 0 bases and J 2 bases; bases outside gene matches: 3. The CDR3 has 15 residues. The chain's CDR3 is CASSEAGGTQETQYF. CDR3 bases: TGTGCCAGCAGTGAAGCGGGGGGGACGCAAGAGACCCAGTACTTC.

The chain carries TRBV6-5 and TRBJ1-2; TRBD1 aligns across 9 bases. The CDR3 loop spans 15 amino acids. The ends lost 7 bases at V and 6 bases at J; junction bases unmatched: 12. Germline CDR1 reads MNHEY; CDR2 reads SVGAGI. The CDR3 reads CASNTQQGAWDGYTF. The CDR3 nucleotides read TGTGCCAGCAATACCCAACAGGGGGCTTGGGATGGCTACACCTTC.

The J gene is TRBJ2-7, the V gene TRBV7-2; 10 bases match TRBD2. Germline values: CDR1 SGHTA, CDR2 FQGNSA. V lost 3 bases, J lost 6 bases, and 11 bases stayed unmatched. This CDR3 is built from 16 residues. The CDR3 reads CASSFLSSGSMVEQYF. The CDR3 DNA reads TGTGCCAGCAGCTTCCTTTCTAGCGGGAGTATGGTCGAGCAGTACTTC.

This chain uses TRBV9 with TRBJ1-6; TRBD1 matches 12 bases. The V gene's germline CDR1 is SGDLS and CDR2 YYNGEE. The CDR3 consists of 16 residues. The V segment lost 7 bases and the J segment 6 bases; nucleotides outside the gene matches: 8. The CDR3 DNA reads TGTGCCAGCTCTGGGTGGGACAGGGGGCCTAATTCACCCCTCCACTTT. Protein product: CASSGWDRGPNSPLHF.

The gene calls are TRBV15 and TRBJ2-7; 9 bases agree with TRBD2. The germline V gene encodes CDR1 LNHNV and CDR2 YYDKDF (reference sequence). CDR3 length equals 14 residues. J was trimmed by 1 base and V by 11 bases; bases with no gene match: 9. CDR3 region: CASASGTQSYEQYF. CDR3 bases: TGTGCCTCGGCTAGCGGGACCCAGTCCTACGAGCAGTACTTC.